These 5 T cell receptor beta chains came from one sample sequenced in a study of ipilimumab plus nivolumab after autologous stem cell transplantation. Libraries were prepared by immunoSEQ multiplex PCR; TCRdb keeps only in-frame clonotypes and omits some of them. The table lists approximately 14,000 clones, around 79% of them singletons. Sequenced material: PBMCs, taken in a trial of ipilimumab plus nivolumab as post-transplant consolidation. The receptor set was obtained from a male donor with primary mediastinal lymphoma.

This clone occurred once. This chain uses TRBV5-1 with TRBJ1-4; D is unresolved. V was cut by 3 bases and J by 4 bases, with 16 bases left in between. Germline lookup yields CDR1 SGHRS and CDR2 YFSETQ. The CDR3 length is 16 residues. CDR3 nucleotide sequence: TGCGCCAGCAGCTCGGGATTTCTAGGCCTTAATGAAAAACTGTTTTTT. Translation: CASSSGFLGLNEKLFF.

The V and J genes are TRBV7-3 and TRBJ2-1, with TRBD1 identical over 7 bases. Germline values: CDR1 SGHTA, CDR2 FQGTGA. This CDR3 is built from 14 residues. The trim removed 8 bases at V and 4 bases at J, leaving 8 bases unmatched. The CDR3: CASGMGTAYNEQFF. In DNA form, the CDR3 reads TGTGCCAGCGGGATGGGGACAGCTTACAATGAGCAGTTCTTC.

The gene calls are TRBV9 and TRBJ2-3; 8 bases map to TRBD1. There are 12 residues in the CDR3. Germline V gene lookup returns CDR1 SGDLS and CDR2 YYNGEE. V dropped 3 bases and J dropped 6; count of bases not matched to a gene: 0. CDR3 DNA: TGTGCCAGCAGCGACAGGGGGGATACGCAGTATTTT. It yields the protein CASSDRGDTQYF.

The chain couples TRBV23-1 to TRBJ1-3; perhaps TRBD1 as D (5 bases). TRBV23-1 is flagged as an ORF with uncertain function. This CDR3 has 16 residues. Between the trimmed V and J ends, which lost 4 bases and 0 bases, there was a span of 13 bases. The CDR3 sequence is CASSPGTASSGNTIYF. The CDR3 nucleotides are TGCGCCAGCAGTCCCGGGACGGCCAGCTCTGGAAACACCATATATTTT.

The chain is built from TRBV5-1 and TRBJ2-1, with 9 bases fitting TRBD2. V shed 8 bases and J 8 bases; nucleotides not matched to a gene: 8. CDR1 and CDR2 from the germline V gene are SGHRS and YFSETQ. The CDR3 runs 13 residues. DNA of the CDR3: TGCGCCAGTGCGGGAGGGCCTATGTATGAGCAGTTCTTC. Translating gives CASAGGPMYEQFF.